This passage covers 27 T cell receptor beta chains from one sample sequenced in a study of OX40 agonist ivuxolimab in advanced cancers. Data came from immunoSEQ multiplex PCR; TCRdb stores just in-frame clones and leaves some out. Counted here are about 48,000 clones, approximately 85% occurring once; the ten biggest clones make up 1.5% to 2%. The material was CD4+ or CD8+ T cells sorted from blood, obtained in a trial of the OX40 agonist ivuxolimab. The source is an adult with an advanced solid tumor such as melanoma, head and neck, liver or kidney cancer.

The chain carries TRBV27 and TRBJ1-2; D is possibly TRBD1 (6 bases). This CDR3 has 14 amino acids. Trimming left V 9 bases short and J 4 bases short, with 18 bases between. Looked up from germline, CDR1 is MNHEY and CDR2 is SMNVEV (reference sequence). The CDR3 sequence is CASSEQGRGYGYTF. Here the CDR3 DNA reads TGTGCCAGTTCCGAACAGGGTCGGGGCTATGGCTACACCTTC.

This sequence joins TRBV5-6 and TRBJ2-7, with a possible D match to TRBD2 (6 bases). The germline gives CDR1 SGHDT, CDR2 YYEEEE. The CDR3 is 14 residues long. V was shortened by 3 bases and J by 4 bases, with 14 bases between the two germline ends. CDR3 residues: CASSSGTGVYEQYF. CDR3 nucleotides: TGTGCCAGCAGCTCCGGGACTGGGGTATACGAGCAGTACTTC.

This chain connects TRBV7-7 to TRBJ2-1, with D perhaps matching TRBD2 (6 bases). In germline, CDR1 is SSHAT, CDR2 FNYEAQ (reference sequence). The CDR3 consists of 15 residues. The V and J ends lost 1 base and 2 bases respectively, with 9 bases between them. CDR3 protein: CASSLDGGPYNEQFF. In DNA form, the CDR3 reads TGTGCCAGCAGCTTAGACGGGGGTCCCTACAATGAGCAGTTCTTC.

The rearrangement joins TRBV4-3 to TRBJ1-5, with D unresolved. This CDR3 contains 13 residues. Germline V gene sequence: CDR1 LGHNA, CDR2 YSLEER. V was clipped by 5 bases and J by 3 bases, with 8 bases between them. The CDR3 loop reads CASSSRINQPQHF. For the CDR3, the DNA is TGCGCCAGCAGCTCGCGCATCAATCAGCCCCAGCATTTT.

CDR3 nucleotide sequence: TGTGCCAGCAGCTTAGGTCGGATACCCTCCTACGAGCAGTACTTC. It specifies CASSLGRIPSYEQYF. The rearrangement links TRBV7-2 to TRBJ2-7; unclear D gene. V was trimmed by 1 base and J by 0 bases, leaving 10 bases between them. Germline loops: CDR1 SGHTA, CDR2 FQGNSA. The CDR3 length is 15 residues.

The chain carries TRBV27 and TRBJ2-1; no clear D. The ends were cut back, 5 bases at V and 9 bases at J, with 17 bases in the middle. The germline CDR1 and CDR2 sequences are MNHEY and SMNVEV (reference sequence). The CDR3 has 14 amino acids. The CDR3 loop reads CASSRQVGSSEQFF. In DNA, the CDR3 is TGTGCCAGCAGTAGGCAGGTGGGTTCTAGTGAGCAGTTCTTC.

J is TRBJ2-5 and V is TRBV10-3; TRBD1 matches 7 bases. The CDR3 has 13 residues. Germline values: CDR1 ENHRY, CDR2 SYGVKD. J was trimmed by 2 bases and V by 6 bases; bases with no gene match: 3. The CDR3: CAIRGDSQETQYF. The CDR3 nucleotides read TGTGCCATCAGAGGGGACAGTCAAGAGACCCAGTACTTC.

The chain has TRBV7-3 and TRBJ2-7; D gene unclear. Per the germline V gene, CDR1 is SGHTA and CDR2 is FQGTGA. This CDR3 has 10 amino acids. CDR3 region: CASSYRTALV. Written as DNA, the CDR3 is TGTGCCAGCAGCTACCGGACGGCTTTGGTC.

This clone was seen more than once but under ten times. The chain combines TRBV14 with TRBJ1-3; TRBD1 aligns across 7 bases. With 5 bases clipped from V and 4 bases from J, the junction kept 2 bases outside the gene matches. Looked up from germline, CDR1 is SGHDN and CDR2 is FVKESK. This CDR3 is built from 13 residues. CDR3 DNA sequence: TGTGCCAGCAGCGGGACAGAAGGAAACACCATATATTTT. It is translated as CASSGTEGNTIYF.

The chain joins TRBV7-5 to TRBJ2-7; the table's D call of TRBD1 was not tested on the DNA. TRBV7-5 is classified as a pseudogene. This CDR3 is built from 18 residues. CDR3 coding DNA: TGTGCCAGAAGCTTTCCGGGACACCCCCTCATTAGCTCCTACGAGCAGTACTTC. Translated: CARSFPGHPLISSYEQYF.

The chain employs TRBV6-1 and TRBJ2-7; unclear D gene. Trimming left V 4 bases short and J 2 bases short, with 12 bases between. The CDR3 spans 14 residues. Germline values: CDR1 MNHNS, CDR2 SASEGT. The CDR3 region is CASSVLQSTYEQYF. CDR3 nucleotides: TGTGCCAGCAGTGTGCTCCAGTCTACCTACGAGCAGTACTTC.

In this sample, this clone turned up once. The chain carries TRBV6-1 and TRBJ2-6; a possible D gene is TRBD1 (5 bases). V lost 3 bases and J lost 2, with 5 bases in between. The CDR3 runs 14 residues. CDR1 MNHNS and CDR2 SASEGT come from the germline V gene. This CDR3 reads CASSEGPGANVLTF. As DNA, the CDR3 is TGTGCCAGCAGTGAGGGGCCTGGGGCCAACGTCCTGACTTTC.

V is TRBV6-4 and J is TRBJ2-1; the D gene is possibly TRBD2 (6 bases). Germline CDR1 MRHNA, CDR2 SNTAGT. V lost 6 bases, J lost 6 bases, and 12 bases lay in between. This CDR3 has 13 amino acids. The CDR3 is CASSLTSFNEQFF. DNA of the CDR3: TGTGCCAGCAGCTTGACTAGTTTCAATGAGCAGTTCTTC.

The chain is built from TRBV18 and TRBJ2-1; 9 bases match TRBD1. The CDR3 covers 15 residues. CDR1 is KGHSH, CDR2 LQKENI, per germline. V dropped 5 bases and J dropped 6; count of bases not matched to a gene: 8. The CDR3 nucleotides read TGTGCCAGCTCAACCGGGACAGGGACTACCAATGAGCAGTTCTTC. This encodes CASSTGTGTTNEQFF.

The chain links TRBV2 to TRBJ2-1, with 10 bases fitting TRBD1. Germline V lookup: CDR1 SNHLY, CDR2 FYNNEI. With 8 bases clipped from V and 9 bases from J, the junction kept 16 bases outside the gene matches. The CDR3 has 16 residues. The CDR3 spells CASGNPGTGALGEQFF. In DNA form, the CDR3 reads TGTGCCAGCGGGAACCCCGGGACAGGGGCGTTGGGTGAGCAGTTCTTC. The full variable domain, rest sourced from reference TRBV2 and TRBJ2-1, is EPEVTQTPSHQVTQMGQEVILRCVPISNHLYFYWYRQILGQKVEFLVSFYNNEISEKSEIFDDQFSVERPDGSNFTLKIRSTKLEDSAMYFCASGNPGTGALGEQFFGPGTRLTVL.

The V gene is TRBV6-4, the J gene TRBJ1-2, with 9 positions matching TRBD1. V gave up 4 bases and J gave up 7 bases; unmatched junction bases: 10. Per the germline V gene, CDR1 is MRHNA and CDR2 is SNTAGT. This CDR3 has 15 residues. CDR3 protein: CASSVEGTGRRGYTF. The CDR3, as DNA: TGTGCCAGCAGTGTCGAAGGGACAGGGCGTCGTGGCTACACCTTC.

This chain links TRBV4-2 with TRBJ1-2; D unclear. Germline lookup yields CDR1 LGHNA and CDR2 YNFKEQ. Trimming removed 1 base at V and 8 bases at J, with 8 bases between. The CDR3 sequence is 12 residues long. CDR3 bases: TGTGCCAGCAGCCAAGGAAAGGCGGGCTACACCTTC. This sequence encodes CASSQGKAGYTF.

The chain is built from TRBV19 and TRBJ1-5; possibly TRBD1 for D (6 bases). Germline assignment: CDR1 LNHDA and CDR2 SQIVND (reference sequence). Trimming stripped 2 bases from V and 12 bases from J, with 14 bases between. This CDR3 is built from 13 residues. Here the CDR3 DNA reads TGTGCCAGTAGTATACCGGGGGCTTGGAACCAGCATTTT. It is translated as CASSIPGAWNQHF.

This clone was detected only a few times. This chain uses TRBV10-3 with TRBJ2-1; TRBD1 might be the D (6 bases). The germline CDR1 and CDR2 sequences are ENHRY and SYGVKD. V dropped 9 bases and J dropped 7 bases, with 10 bases sitting between them. The CDR3 is 11 residues long. The CDR3 loop reads CAIETGNEQFF. The CDR3 coding sequence is TGTGCCATAGAGACAGGAAATGAGCAGTTCTTC.

The chain carries TRBV5-6 and TRBJ1-3; D unresolved. V shed 0 bases and J shed 0 bases, with 7 bases lying between them. The CDR3 is 15 residues long. Looked up from germline, CDR1 is SGHDT and CDR2 is YYEEEE. The CDR3 nucleotides read TGTGCCAGCAGCTTGGGCTTCGGCTCTGGAAACACCATATATTTT. This gives the protein CASSLGFGSGNTIYF.

There are a few counts of this clone. The chain is built from TRBV28 and TRBJ2-7; possible D gene TRBD1, 5 bases. Germline loops: CDR1 MDHEN, CDR2 SYDVKM. The CDR3 extends over 13 amino acids. The V gene lost 1 base and the J gene lost 9 bases, with 13 bases spanning the gap. CDR3 nucleotide sequence: TGTGCCAGCAGTTTATTAACAGGCCGCGGGCAGTACTTC. It yields the protein CASSLLTGRGQYF.

The chain is built from TRBV5-6 and TRBJ1-1; TRBD1 aligns across 9 bases. CDR1 is SGHDT and CDR2 is YYEEEE in the germline V gene. V trimming: 3 bases; J trimming: 1 base; junction bases outside the gene matches: 10. This CDR3 has 17 amino acids. DNA for the CDR3: TGTGCCAGCAGCTACTACAGGGGGCGAGTGTCGAACACTGAAGCTTTCTTT. Translated, it gives CASSYYRGRVSNTEAFF.

The chain uses TRBV18 and TRBJ2-2; 10 bases are shared with TRBD2. The CDR3 has 17 amino acids. With 3 bases clipped from V and 6 bases from J, the junction kept 10 bases outside the gene matches. Germline V gene data show CDR1 as KGHSH and CDR2 as LQKENI. Written as DNA, the CDR3 is TGTGCCAGCTCACCGTCTAGTGGGACTAGCGATCCCGGGGAGCTGTTTTTT. The encoded protein is CASSPSSGTSDPGELFF.

The J gene is TRBJ2-5, the V gene TRBV11-2; the D gene is possibly TRBD2 (5 bases). CDR1 and CDR2 from the germline V gene are SGHAT and FQNNGV. There are 15 residues in the CDR3. V lost 5 bases, J lost 4 bases, and 17 bases lay in between. CDR3 sequence reads: CASSPGAGGGETQYF. Here the CDR3 DNA reads TGTGCCAGCAGCCCAGGTGCGGGTGGCGGAGAGACCCAGTACTTC.

This chain joins TRBV6-1 and TRBJ1-6, with D tentatively TRBD1 (6 bases). CDR3 length equals 12 residues. The V end lost 6 bases, the J end lost 12 bases, and 12 bases lay between the germline ends. The V gene's germline CDR1 is MNHNS and CDR2 SASEGT. CDR3: CASSQEGEPLHF. DNA for the CDR3: TGTGCCAGCAGCCAAGAGGGGGAACCCCTCCACTTT.

This clone has more than one count but fewer than ten. For the CDR3, the DNA is TGTGCCAGCAGCGCCCCAAGGACAGGGTCGGGCACCGGGGAGCTGTTTTTT. Residues: CASSAPRTGSGTGELFF. The chain combines TRBV9 with TRBJ2-2; TRBD1 matches at 8 bases. The CDR3 is 17 residues long. Trimming cost V 3 bases and J 4 bases; bases outside gene matches: 11. Germline V gene data show CDR1 as SGDLS and CDR2 as YYNGEE.

There are a few counts of this clone. The chain carries TRBV7-6 and TRBJ2-1; 10 nucleotides match TRBD2. This CDR3 spans 17 amino acids. With V trimmed by 5 bases and J by 6 bases, 13 bases remained unmatched. Per germline, CDR1 SGHVS and CDR2 FNYEAQ. The CDR3 nucleotides read TGTGCCAGCAGCCCCGTTTTGGCCAGCGGGAGGGCCAATGAGCAGTTCTTC. It specifies CASSPVLASGRANEQFF.